The 8 T cell receptor beta chains below were found in one sample sequenced in a study of T cells after yellow fever vaccination. A single record per CDR3 protein comes from TCRdb applying MiXCR to the 5' RACE reads. Of about 200,000 distinct CDR3 sequences listed, about 3% are singletons. The sequencing used CD4+ T cells sorted from PBMCs, collected 10 days after the yellow fever booster vaccination. The source is a young man who received the YFV17D yellow fever vaccine.

This clonotype was detected ten times or more. In nucleotides, the CDR3 is TGCGCCAGCAGCCAACCCCCGGGACAGGGGGCCTATGGCTACACCTTC. Residues: CASSQPPGQGAYGYTF. The chain combines TRBV4-1 with TRBJ1-2, with 12 bases matching TRBD1. From germline, CDR1 is MGHRA and CDR2 YSYEKL. The CDR3 sequence is 16 residues long. Trimming at V came to 2 bases and at J to 4 bases, leaving 5 bases not matched to a gene.

The J gene is TRBJ2-7, the V gene TRBV3-1; a possible D gene is TRBD2 (6 bases). Deletions cut 3 bases from V and 0 bases from J, with 12 bases between. CDR3 length: 15 residues. The germline CDR1 and CDR2 sequences are LGHDT and YNNKEL (reference sequence). This CDR3 reads CASSQHGGVSYEQYF. As DNA, the CDR3 is TGTGCCAGCAGCCAGCACGGCGGGGTCTCCTACGAGCAGTACTTC.

Many counts were recorded for this clonotype. The rearrangement joins TRBV7-3 to TRBJ2-1, with D uncertain. V lost 3 bases to trimming and J lost 2 bases, with 8 bases between them. The germline V gene encodes CDR1 SGHTA and CDR2 FQGTGA. The CDR3 is 14 residues long. This CDR3 is CASSFGLTYNEQFF. CDR3 sequence (DNA): TGTGCCAGCAGCTTTGGTCTAACCTACAATGAGCAGTTCTTC.

The chain couples TRBV15 to TRBJ2-3; 7 bases agree with TRBD2. In germline, CDR1 is LNHNV, CDR2 YYDKDF (reference sequence). Losses at the gene ends were 7 bases for V and 1 base for J; bases not matched to a gene: 5. The CDR3 has 14 residues. CDR3 in amino acids: CATNRAGRTDTQYF. The CDR3 DNA reads as TGTGCCACCAACCGAGCGGGGCGCACAGATACGCAGTATTTT.

This clonotype appeared many times. The J gene is TRBJ2-1, the V gene TRBV15; D possibly uses TRBD1 or TRBD2 (5 bases each). This CDR3 contains 16 residues. Trimming removed 5 bases from V and 0 bases from J, with 14 bases in between. CDR1 is LNHNV, CDR2 YYDKDF, per germline (reference sequence). CDR3 nucleotide sequence: TGTGCCACCAGCCGACCCAGGGAGAGCTCCTACAATGAGCAGTTCTTC. It translates to CATSRPRESSYNEQFF.

This clonotype was found many times. The chain combines TRBV28 with TRBJ2-6, with 8 positions matching TRBD1. CDR3 length: 16 residues. The germline V gene has CDR1 MDHEN and CDR2 SYDVKM. J gave up 2 bases and V 7 bases, and 7 bases lay outside the gene matches. The CDR3 coding sequence is TGTGCCAGCACCCGGGACAGGTTTCCTGGGGCCAACGTCCTGACTTTC. This translates into CASTRDRFPGANVLTF.

The J gene is TRBJ1-2, the V gene TRBV5-4, with TRBD1 matching 8 bases. The V segment lost 5 bases and the J segment 4 bases; nucleotides outside the gene matches: 10. Germline V gene data show CDR1 as SGHNT and CDR2 as YYREEE (reference sequence). CDR3 length: 15 amino acids. CDR3 sequence: CASSTDRGGGYGYTF. The CDR3, as DNA: TGTGCCAGCAGTACCGACAGGGGAGGTGGCTATGGCTACACCTTC.

The chain is built from TRBV12-3 or TRBV12-4 and TRBJ2-7; tentative D call: TRBD1 (7 bases). V gave up 4 bases and J gave up 0 bases, with 13 bases separating them. This CDR3 is 15 amino acids long. DNA of the CDR3: TGTGCCAGCAGTTCAGGGGGGCCAAGCTCCTACGAGCAGTACGTC. It translates to CASSSGGPSSYEQYV.